A selection of T cell receptor beta chains follows, all from one sample in a study of blood T cell repertoires in COVID-19. Assay: immunoSEQ multiplex PCR; the TCRdb copy retains only in-frame clones and omits some. This table has some 320,000 clones, around 87% appearing once. The sequencing input was peripheral blood. The source of these receptors is a woman aged 45-65 years who had recovered from COVID-19. The CDR3 runs from the conserved cysteine through the conserved F or W. The order of the fields is CDR3 length, D gene, clone size, J gene, V gene, CDR3 protein, CDR3 DNA. The D gene is left open where the match is weak. Not every row has a clone size; where given, it reads once, few, many or a size class.

cdr3_length: 14
d_call: .
clone_size: .
j_call: TRBJ1-1
v_call: TRBV30
cdr3_aa: CAWSRGEPNTEAFF
cdr3_nt: TGTGCCTGGAGTCGAGGTGAACCGAACACTGAAGCTTTCTTT

cdr3_length: 12
d_call: TRBD1
clone_size: .
j_call: TRBJ1-2
v_call: TRBV30
cdr3_aa: CACTGQGFGYTF
cdr3_nt: TGTGCCTGCACGGGACAGGGCTTTGGCTACACCTTC

cdr3_length: 15
d_call: TRBD1
clone_size: .
j_call: TRBJ2-2
v_call: TRBV28
cdr3_aa: CASSSGQGNTGELFF
cdr3_nt: TGTGCCAGCAGTTCAGGACAGGGGAACACCGGGGAGCTGTTTTTT

cdr3_length: 13
d_call: .
clone_size: .
j_call: TRBJ2-1
v_call: TRBV6-5
cdr3_aa: CANSRDLAGEQFF
cdr3_nt: TGTGCCAATAGCCGGGACTTGGCCGGCGAGCAGTTCTTC

cdr3_length: 13
d_call: .
clone_size: .
j_call: TRBJ1-1
v_call: TRBV13
cdr3_aa: CASSPGGNTEAFF
cdr3_nt: TGTGCCAGCAGCCCCGGGGGAAACACTGAAGCTTTCTTT

cdr3_length: 19
d_call: .
clone_size: .
j_call: TRBJ1-2
v_call: TRBV28
cdr3_aa: CASSLYHFGQGPEPRGYTF
cdr3_nt: TGTGCCAGCAGTTTATATCATTTTGGTCAGGGTCCGGAACCCCGGGGCTACACCTTC

cdr3_length: 14
d_call: TRBD2
clone_size: .
j_call: TRBJ2-2
v_call: TRBV27
cdr3_aa: CASKGGGPVGELFF
cdr3_nt: TGTGCCAGCAAAGGCGGGGGGCCCGTCGGGGAGCTGTTTTTT

cdr3_length: 14
d_call: .
clone_size: .
j_call: TRBJ1-6
v_call: TRBV2
cdr3_aa: CASNSYRHNSPLHF
cdr3_nt: TGTGCCAGCAATTCCTACAGACATAATTCACCCCTCCACTTT

cdr3_length: 12
d_call: .
clone_size: .
j_call: TRBJ1-2
v_call: TRBV6-5
cdr3_aa: CASRPTGYGYTF
cdr3_nt: TGTGCCAGCAGGCCTACAGGGTATGGCTACACCTTC

cdr3_length: 15
d_call: .
clone_size: .
j_call: TRBJ2-1
v_call: TRBV3-1/TRBV3-2
cdr3_aa: CASSSPPGYYNEQFF
cdr3_nt: TGTGCCAGCAGCTCCCCGCCAGGATACTACAATGAGCAGTTCTTC

cdr3_length: 13
d_call: TRBD1
clone_size: once
j_call: TRBJ1-4
v_call: TRBV2
cdr3_aa: CASSIYRGEKLFF
cdr3_nt: TGTGCCAGCAGCATATACAGGGGGGAAAAACTGTTTTTT

cdr3_length: 15
d_call: TRBD2
clone_size: .
j_call: TRBJ2-3
v_call: TRBV7-2
cdr3_aa: CASSRTSGETDTQYF
cdr3_nt: TGTGCCAGCAGCCGTACTAGCGGGGAGACAGATACGCAGTATTTT

cdr3_length: 14
d_call: .
clone_size: once
j_call: TRBJ1-6
v_call: TRBV28
cdr3_aa: CASNMYRIDSPLHF
cdr3_nt: TGTGCCAGCAACATGTACAGGATTGATTCACCCCTCCACTTT

cdr3_length: 14
d_call: .
clone_size: .
j_call: TRBJ2-5
v_call: TRBV4-2
cdr3_aa: CASSQVQVRETQYF
cdr3_nt: TGTGCCAGCAGCCAGGTCCAGGTACGAGAGACCCAGTACTTC

cdr3_length: 14
d_call: .
clone_size: .
j_call: TRBJ1-2
v_call: TRBV28
cdr3_aa: CASSLYGGAFGYTF
cdr3_nt: TGTGCCAGCAGTTTATATGGGGGGGCGTTTGGCTACACCTTC

cdr3_length: 16
d_call: TRBD2
clone_size: .
j_call: TRBJ2-2
v_call: TRBV5-1
cdr3_aa: CASNNTSGRATGELFF
cdr3_nt: TGCGCCAGCAACAATACTAGCGGGAGGGCGACCGGGGAGCTGTTTTTT

cdr3_length: 13
d_call: .
clone_size: .
j_call: TRBJ1-2
v_call: TRBV23-1
cdr3_aa: CASSRGGNYGYTF
cdr3_nt: TGCGCCAGCAGTCGCGGGGGCAACTATGGCTACACCTTC

cdr3_length: 15
d_call: .
clone_size: once
j_call: TRBJ1-2
v_call: TRBV19
cdr3_aa: CASRIPTGLTGGYTF
cdr3_nt: TGTGCCAGTAGGATTCCGACAGGTCTCACGGGAGGCTACACCTTC

cdr3_length: 15
d_call: TRBD2
clone_size: .
j_call: TRBJ2-1
v_call: TRBV6-2/TRBV6-3
cdr3_aa: CASSSRGLAGVEQFF
cdr3_nt: TGTGCCAGCAGTTCCCGGGGACTAGCGGGAGTTGAGCAGTTCTTC

cdr3_length: 15
d_call: TRBD1
clone_size: .
j_call: TRBJ2-7
v_call: TRBV7-2
cdr3_aa: CASSWAGQGGYEQYF
cdr3_nt: TGTGCCAGCAGCTGGGCGGGACAGGGGGGTTACGAGCAGTACTTC

cdr3_length: 15
d_call: TRBD1
clone_size: .
j_call: TRBJ2-2
v_call: TRBV9
cdr3_aa: CASSRGQGAAGELFF
cdr3_nt: TGTGCCAGCAGCCGGGGACAGGGGGCCGCCGGGGAGCTGTTTTTT

cdr3_length: 14
d_call: TRBD2
clone_size: .
j_call: TRBJ2-2
v_call: TRBV7-2
cdr3_aa: CASSTSGGVRELFF
cdr3_nt: TGTGCCAGCAGCACTAGCGGGGGTGTACGGGAGCTGTTTTTT

cdr3_length: 13
d_call: .
clone_size: .
j_call: TRBJ1-5
v_call: TRBV24-1
cdr3_aa: CATSDGTEPPQHF
cdr3_nt: TGTGCCACCAGTGATGGTACAGAGCCGCCCCAGCATTTT

cdr3_length: 13
d_call: TRBD1
clone_size: .
j_call: TRBJ2-1
v_call: TRBV19
cdr3_aa: CASSRQGPDEQFF
cdr3_nt: TGTGCCAGTAGTAGACAGGGGCCCGATGAGCAGTTCTTC

cdr3_length: 14
d_call: .
clone_size: .
j_call: TRBJ1-6
v_call: TRBV5-1
cdr3_aa: CASSLATGNSPLHF
cdr3_nt: TGCGCCAGCAGCTTGGCAACAGGGAACTCACCCCTCCACTTT

cdr3_length: 11
d_call: .
clone_size: once
j_call: TRBJ1-4
v_call: TRBV10-3
cdr3_aa: CATGEREKLFF
cdr3_nt: TGTGCCACAGGGGAGAGGGAAAAACTGTTTTTT

cdr3_length: 16
d_call: .
clone_size: once
j_call: TRBJ2-3
v_call: TRBV6-5
cdr3_aa: CASSYVPAEVADTQYF
cdr3_nt: TGTGCCAGCAGTTACGTGCCAGCGGAGGTCGCAGATACGCAGTATTTT